This paragraph reports one T cell receptor (beta chain). Method: immunoSEQ multiplex PCR; TCRdb's copy keeps in-frame clones and lacks some. This repertoire shows 60,000 to 95,000 clones, about nine tenths found once; its top ten account for about a sixth. Germline values: CDR1 SGHNT, CDR2 YYREEE (reference sequence). The CDR3 has 13 amino acids. Trimming removed 4 bases from V and 5 bases from J, with 10 bases in between. The data belong to a study of blood T cell repertoires in COVID-19. Sequencing input: peripheral blood. The sequence came from a woman aged 80 or over with active or convalescent COVID-19. The V call is TRBV5-4, the J call TRBJ2-1; the D gene is possibly TRBD1 (6 bases). The CDR3 reads CASSLDSNNEQFF. CDR3 in DNA: TGTGCCAGCAGCCTGGACAGCAACAATGAGCAGTTCTTC.